This T cell receptor beta chain is from a study of T cell responses to AZD1222 COVID-19 vaccine. V was cut by 0 bases and J by 4 bases, with 19 bases left in between. The CDR3 is 19 residues long. Germline loops: CDR1 MGHRA, CDR2 YSYEKL. Points from the study as a whole: Only five to seven AZD1222 recipients were seropositive at baseline. Females outnumbered males among donors, who were mostly white British; clonal diversity was possibly underestimated. Spike-specific TCR depth and breadth grew after two AZD1222 doses.

The study pooled second doses at about 4 or about 12 weeks. Concerning this clone itself: Its antigen remains unidentified.

Assay: immunoSEQ multiplex PCR; the TCRdb copy retains only in-frame clones and omits some. Among just under 150,000 clones listed, about 92% were seen once. This TCR was recovered from an adult who received the AZD1222 COVID-19 vaccine. Sequencing was performed on peripheral blood, taken 28 days after the second AZD1222 dose. The chain joins TRBV4-1 to TRBJ1-6; D is perhaps TRBD1 (5 bases). The CDR3 sequence is CASSQEPGREAIYNSPLHF. The DNA of the CDR3 is TGCGCCAGCAGCCAAGAACCGGGCAGGGAGGCCATTTATAATTCACCCCTCCACTTT.